This T cell receptor (beta chain) derives from a study of T cell changes during pregnancy in multiple sclerosis. V lost 5 bases and J 10 bases, leaving 18 bases between the germline ends. CDR1 is MNHEY and CDR2 is SMNVEV in the germline V gene (reference sequence). This CDR3 is 14 amino acids long. TCRdb's copy holds only in-frame clones and misses some; the assay was immunoSEQ multiplex PCR. Of roughly 80,000 clones in the sample, about 93% were seen once. This clonotype was sampled from a female donor in good health, enrolled as a control in a pregnancy study. V is TRBV27 and J is TRBJ2-1; D perhaps matches TRBD2 (6 bases). This sample comprised peripheral blood, obtained after pregnancy. The CDR3 region is CASSPRPGGTEQFF. As DNA, the CDR3 is TGTGCCAGCAGTCCCAGGCCGGGCGGGACCGAGCAGTTCTTC.